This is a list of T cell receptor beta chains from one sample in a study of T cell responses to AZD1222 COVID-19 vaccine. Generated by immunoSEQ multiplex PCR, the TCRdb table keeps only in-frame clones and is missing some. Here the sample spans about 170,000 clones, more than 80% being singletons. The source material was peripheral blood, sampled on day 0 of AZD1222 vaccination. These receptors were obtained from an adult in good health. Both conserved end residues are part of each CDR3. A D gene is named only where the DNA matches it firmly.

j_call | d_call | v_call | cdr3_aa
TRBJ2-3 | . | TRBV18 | CASSFLTRTDTQYF
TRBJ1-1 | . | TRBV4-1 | CASSQEPAVSIEAFF
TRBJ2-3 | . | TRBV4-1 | CASSRSPLGDTQYF
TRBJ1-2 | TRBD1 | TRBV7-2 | CASSPDREIYGYTF
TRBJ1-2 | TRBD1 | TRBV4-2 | CASSQGTGSDGYTF
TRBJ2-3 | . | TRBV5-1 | CASSLTSIRDTQYF
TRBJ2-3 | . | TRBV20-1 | CSASLGVSTDTQYF
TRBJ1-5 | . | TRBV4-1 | CASSQDDRQPQHF
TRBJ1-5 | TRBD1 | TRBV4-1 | CASSQVGQARNQPQHF
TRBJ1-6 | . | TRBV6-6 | CASSTPSSYNSPLHF
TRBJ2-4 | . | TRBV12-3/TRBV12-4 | CASRIGNIQYF
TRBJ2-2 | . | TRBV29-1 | CSVGLYTGELFF
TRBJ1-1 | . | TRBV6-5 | CASSPGLIYTEAFF
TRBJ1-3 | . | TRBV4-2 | CASSQASLDSGNTIYF
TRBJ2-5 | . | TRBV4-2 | CASSQAGKQETQYF
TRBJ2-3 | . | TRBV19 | CASSPGQEADTQYF
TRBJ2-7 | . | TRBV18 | CASSPQEGTYEQYF
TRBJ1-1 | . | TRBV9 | CASSVGGPGRNTEAFF
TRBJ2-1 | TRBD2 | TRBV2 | CASRGTSGDHYNEQFF
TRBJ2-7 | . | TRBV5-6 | CASSSITATISYEQYF
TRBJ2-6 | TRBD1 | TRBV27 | CASSIRGRGANVLTF
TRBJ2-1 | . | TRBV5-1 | CASSLSQGKYNEQFF
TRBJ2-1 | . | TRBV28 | CASSDLEALSGFYNEQFF
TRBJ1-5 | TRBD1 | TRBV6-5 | CASRVGTGEEPQHF
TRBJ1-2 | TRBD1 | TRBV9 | CASSVATGPGYTF
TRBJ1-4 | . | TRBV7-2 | CASSLMQGTDELFF
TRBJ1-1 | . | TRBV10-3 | CAISSDAAEAFF
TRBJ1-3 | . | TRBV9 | CASSLEDRLSSGNTIYF
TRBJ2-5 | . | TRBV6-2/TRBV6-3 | CASSYSRQSIQETQYF
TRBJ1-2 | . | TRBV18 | CASSPPLGTGYTF
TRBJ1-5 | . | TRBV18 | CASSRTDGGNQPQHF
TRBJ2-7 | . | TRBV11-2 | CASSYSGFTYEQYF
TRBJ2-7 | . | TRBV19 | CASTGPPLHRQYF
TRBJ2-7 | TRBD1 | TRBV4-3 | CASSQRQGYVYEQYF
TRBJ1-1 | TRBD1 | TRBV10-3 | CAISLDRGMNTEAFF
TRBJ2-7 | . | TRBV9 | CASSVGGTLYEQYF
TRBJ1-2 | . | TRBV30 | CAWNYGGGYTF
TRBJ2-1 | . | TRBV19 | CASSMSVGYEQFF
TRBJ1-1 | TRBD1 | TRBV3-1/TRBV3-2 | CASSRAPGQGDTEAFF
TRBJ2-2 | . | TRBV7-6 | CASSSGRLVRTGELFF
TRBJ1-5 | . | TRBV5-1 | CASSMDSVNQPQHF
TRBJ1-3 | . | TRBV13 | CASSPGAHSGNTIYF
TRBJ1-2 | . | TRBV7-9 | CASRTGGPYGYTF
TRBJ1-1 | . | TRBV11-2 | CASSSLRGPMNTEAFF
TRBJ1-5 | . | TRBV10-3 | CAIGLGRSGQPQHF
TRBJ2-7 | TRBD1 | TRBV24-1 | CATSGTGSEQYF
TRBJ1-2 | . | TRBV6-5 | CASSENTYGYTF
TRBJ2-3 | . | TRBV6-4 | CASRPRGDTDTQYF
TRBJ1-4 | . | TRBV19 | CASSIPGKGDEKLFF
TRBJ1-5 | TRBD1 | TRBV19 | CASSDGTVSNQPQHF
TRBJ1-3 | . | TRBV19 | CASTPETGRAGNTIYF
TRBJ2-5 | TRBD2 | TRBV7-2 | CASSLGGSGGPGETQYF